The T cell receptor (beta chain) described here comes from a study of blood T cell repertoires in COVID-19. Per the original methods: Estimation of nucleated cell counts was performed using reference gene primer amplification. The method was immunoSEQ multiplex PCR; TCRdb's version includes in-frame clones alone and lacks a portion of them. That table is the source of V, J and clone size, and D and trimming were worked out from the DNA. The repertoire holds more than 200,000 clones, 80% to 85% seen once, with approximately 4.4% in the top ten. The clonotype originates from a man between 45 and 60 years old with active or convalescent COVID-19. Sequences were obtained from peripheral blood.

The CDR3 loop is CASSLGQGAENYGYTF. In nucleotides, the CDR3 is TGTGCCAGCAGCTTGGGACAGGGGGCGGAGAACTATGGCTACACCTTC. The chain is built from TRBV9 and TRBJ1-2; 12 positions match TRBD1. V lost 4 bases to trimming and J lost 2 bases; unmatched junction nucleotides: 6. This CDR3 has 16 residues. CDR1 and CDR2 (germline): SGDLS, YYNGEE. The full variable domain, rest sourced from reference TRBV9 and TRBJ1-2, is DSGVTQTPKHLITATGQRVTLRCSPRSGDLSVYWYQQSLDQGLQFLIQYYNGEERAKGNILERFSAQQFPDLHSELNLSSLELGDSALYFCASSLGQGAENYGYTFGSGTRLTVV.